These 19 T cell receptor beta chains were all obtained from the same sample, sequenced in a study of early T cells in non-severe SARS-CoV-2 infection. TCRdb re-called the 5' RACE reads with MiXCR, one entry per CDR3 protein. The sample records around 77,000 distinct CDR3 sequences, less than 15% being singletons. The sample here was whole blood, taken at baseline. All receptors derive from an adult who was a healthcare worker with PCR-confirmed SARS-CoV-2 infection or an uninfected control (not recorded which). The donor label of this sample is uncertain.

This chain uses TRBV10-2 with TRBJ2-1, with 11 bases matching TRBD2. From germline, CDR1 is WSHSY and CDR2 SAAADI. This CDR3 is built from 14 residues. V lost 7 bases, J lost 5 bases, and 4 bases stayed unmatched. The CDR3 loop reads CASTRTSGHNEQFF. In DNA, the CDR3 is TGCGCCAGCACCAGGACTAGCGGGCACAATGAGCAGTTCTTC.

This clonotype showed up just a few times. The chain combines TRBV18 with TRBJ2-3; 11 nucleotides align to TRBD2. The CDR3 extends over 13 amino acids. J lost 6 bases, V lost 11 bases, and 7 bases had no gene match. Germline CDR1 reads KGHSH; CDR2 reads LQKENI. The CDR3 nucleotides read TGTGCCTCCAGACTAGCGGGATTGGATACGCAGTATTTT. Amino acid sequence: CASRLAGLDTQYF.

Remarks on this clonotype: With a much larger clone just one base away, this may be a read error. The chain couples TRBV6-5 to TRBJ2-6; D may be TRBD1 (6 bases). From germline, CDR1 is MNHEY and CDR2 SVGAGI. There are 15 residues in the CDR3. CDR3 amino acids: CVSTPDSPGANVLTF. The CDR3 bases are TGTGTCAGCACCCCGGACAGCCCTGGGGCCAACGTCCTGACTTTC.

The chain employs TRBV7-3 and TRBJ2-2; maybe TRBD2 (6 bases). V was pared by 5 bases and J by 4 bases, with 14 bases between. The germline V gene encodes CDR1 SGHTA and CDR2 FQGTGA. This CDR3 comprises 15 residues. CDR3 sequence reads: CASSAQLSGTGELFF. In nucleotides, the CDR3 is TGTGCCAGCAGCGCACAACTTAGCGGCACCGGGGAGCTGTTTTTT.

DNA for the CDR3: TGTGCCAGCAGCCGGGACAGGGCCGAAGCTTTCTTT. It encodes CASSRDRAEAFF. The chain carries TRBV7-2 and TRBJ1-1, with TRBD1 matching 9 bases. V trimming: 5 bases; J trimming: 8 bases; junction bases outside the gene matches: 3. The germline CDR1 and CDR2 sequences are SGHTA and FQGNSA. This CDR3 has 12 amino acids. Together with reference TRBV7-2 and TRBJ1-1, the CDR3 gives the full variable domain: GAGVSQSPSNKVTEKGKDVELRCDPISGHTALYWYRQSLGQGLEFLIYFQGNSAPDKSGLPSDRFSAERTGGSVSTLTIQRTQQEDSAVYLCASSRDRAEAFFGQGTRLTVV.

The V and J genes are TRBV6-2 or TRBV6-3 and TRBJ1-2; D not certain. This CDR3 spans 15 amino acids. The germline gives CDR1 MNHEY, CDR2 SVGEGT. V was pared by 5 bases and J by 4 bases, with 17 bases between. CDR3 sequence: CASSTQDGYLYGYTF. The CDR3 DNA is TGTGCCAGCAGTACCCAGGACGGCTACCTCTATGGCTACACCTTC.

The chain recombines TRBV19 with TRBJ2-1; 8 nucleotides match TRBD2. CDR1 is LNHDA, CDR2 SQIVND, per germline (reference sequence). V shed 4 bases, J shed 2 bases, and the junction held 4 bases outside the gene matches. The CDR3 is 15 amino acids. As DNA, the CDR3 is TGTGCCAGTAGTAAAAGCGGGAGTCCCTACAATGAGCAGTTCTTC. It encodes CASSKSGSPYNEQFF.

This clonotype occurred a few times. The CDR3 sequence is CASSDSQNTAHTLHF. Written as DNA, the CDR3 is TGTGCCAGCAGTGATTCCCAGAATACCGCCCATACCCTCCACTTT. The rearrangement joins TRBV2 to TRBJ1-6, with D uncertain. CDR3 size: 15 residues. The V end lost 3 bases, the J end lost 14 bases, and 20 bases lay between the germline ends. Germline V lookup: CDR1 SNHLY, CDR2 FYNNEI.

The chain joins TRBV7-2 to TRBJ2-5; 9 positions match TRBD1. With 5 bases clipped from V and 4 bases from J, the junction kept 14 bases outside the gene matches. The CDR3 length is 17 residues. Germline CDR1 and CDR2: SGHTA and FQGNSA. The CDR3 is CASSTGSTGTGRETQYF. In nucleotides, the CDR3 is TGTGCCAGCAGCACCGGGTCAACCGGGACAGGGAGAGAGACCCAGTACTTC. The entire variable domain, with the rest obtained from reference TRBV7-2 and TRBJ2-5, is as follows: GAGVSQSPSNKVTEKGKDVELRCDPISGHTALYWYRQSLGQGLEFLIYFQGNSAPDKSGLPSDRFSAERTGGSVSTLTIQRTQQEDSAVYLCASSTGSTGTGRETQYFGPGTRLLVL.

This clonotype was found many times. The chain joins TRBV19 to TRBJ2-1; weak D call: TRBD2 (6 bases). This CDR3 is 15 amino acids long. Germline lookup yields CDR1 LNHDA and CDR2 SQIVND (reference sequence). Trimming cost V 2 bases and J 7 bases, with 15 bases left between them. The CDR3 DNA reads as TGTGCCAGTAGTATATCTGGGTTTGGGGGGAATGAGCAGTTCTTC. Encoded protein: CASSISGFGGNEQFF.

V is TRBV7-7 and J is TRBJ1-1; unclear D gene. Germline lookup yields CDR1 SSHAT and CDR2 FNYEAQ (reference sequence). The length of the CDR3 is 14 residues. V lost 5 bases and J 1 base, leaving 11 bases between the germline ends. The CDR3 sequence is CASSRDDRNTEAFF. The CDR3 DNA reads as TGTGCCAGCAGCAGAGACGACCGGAACACTGAAGCTTTCTTT.

CDR3: CASSLTRLEEQFF. CDR3 nucleotides: TGTGCCAGCAGCTTAACGAGGTTGGAAGAGCAGTTCTTC. V usage is TRBV7-3 and J usage is TRBJ2-1, with unresolved D. Trimming took 0 bases from V and 10 from J, leaving 10 bases between them. CDR1 and CDR2 from the germline V gene are SGHTA and FQGTGA. This CDR3 is built from 13 residues.

This clonotype was found many times. This chain uses TRBV6-5 with TRBJ2-7; tentative D call: TRBD2 (6 bases). From germline, CDR1 is MNHEY and CDR2 SVGAGI. The CDR3 has 15 amino acids. V shed 0 bases and J shed 0 bases, with 9 bases lying between them. The CDR3 sequence is CASSYSRRGSYEQYF. In DNA, the CDR3 is TGTGCCAGCAGTTACTCGCGGAGGGGCTCCTACGAGCAGTACTTC.

This clonotype was detected ten times or more. The V and J genes are TRBV20-1 and TRBJ2-5, with unresolved D. The germline V gene has CDR1 DFQATT and CDR2 SNEGSKA (reference sequence). This CDR3 region has 14 residues. The V end was cut by 1 base, the J end by 5 bases, with 14 bases between. CDR3 sequence reads: CSARGGGARETQYF. The CDR3 coding sequence is TGCAGTGCTAGAGGGGGTGGAGCGAGGGAGACCCAGTACTTC.

This clonotype has ten or more counts. The chain recombines TRBV12-3 or TRBV12-4 with TRBJ2-7, with TRBD1 identical over 7 bases. The CDR3 extends over 13 amino acids. The junction had 11 bases not matched to a gene; V was cut back by 11 bases and J by 4 bases. This CDR3 is CAAATGTAYEQYF. The CDR3 region has the DNA TGTGCCGCAGCGACCGGGACAGCTTACGAGCAGTACTTC.

J is TRBJ2-1 and V is TRBV27; D unclear. CDR3 length equals 17 residues. Deletions cut 2 bases from V and 5 bases from J, with 19 bases between. Germline V gives CDR1 MNHEY, CDR2 SMNVEV (reference sequence). This CDR3 is CASSLTGSAGTHNEQFF. Written as DNA, the CDR3 is TGTGCCAGCAGTTTAACCGGCTCGGCAGGTACCCACAATGAGCAGTTCTTC.

The chain uses TRBV24-1 and TRBJ2-3; D might be TRBD2 (5 bases). The CDR3 contains 15 residues. The V end was cut by 5 bases, the J end by 5 bases, with 16 bases between. Per germline, CDR1 KGHDR and CDR2 SFDVKD. The CDR3 nucleotides read TGTGCCACCAGTGTTGGCGGCGGAGGAAGAGATACGCAGTATTTT. This sequence encodes CATSVGGGGRDTQYF.

This clonotype has just a few counts. The rearrangement links TRBV11-2 to TRBJ1-1; a possible D gene is TRBD1 (5 bases). V lost 3 bases to trimming and J lost 7 bases, with 9 bases between them. Germline V CDR1 and CDR2: SGHAT, FQNNGV. The CDR3 contains 12 residues. CDR3 DNA sequence: TGTGCCAGCAGCTTCTGGGGCAGTGAAGCTTTCTTT. Its protein is CASSFWGSEAFF.

This clonotype has a count of ten or more. This chain joins TRBV4-3 and TRBJ2-1; D not certain. Germline loops: CDR1 LGHNA, CDR2 YSLEER. This CDR3 is 13 amino acids long. Between the trimmed V and J ends, which lost 4 bases and 4 bases, there was a span of 8 bases. CDR3 region: CASSPTRYNEQFF. In nucleotides, the CDR3 is TGCGCCAGCAGCCCGACCCGGTACAATGAGCAGTTCTTC.